This record looks at one TCR beta chain sequence and its context. Its antigen is not known. The same CDR3 also results from other DNA sequences found in this sample. The data stem from a study of cytomegalovirus exposure and HLA in healthy donors. A multiplex PCR was run with 60 Vbeta primers and 13 Jbeta primers. The table came from immunoSEQ multiplex PCR; TCRdb's copy has only in-frame clones and leaves some out. Seen here are 150,000 to 200,000 clones, 75% to 80% observed once, and the top ten hold 11% to 15%. Germline assignment: CDR1 SGHTA and CDR2 FQGNSA. V lost 5 bases, J lost 0 bases, and 5 bases lay in between. The CDR3 spans 12 residues. When sampled, the donors appeared nominally healthy, though they likely had unrecorded immune exposures. Findings and limits, study-wide: Most TCR sequences showed up rarely, but some public TCRs showed up in many donors.

The receptor was derived from a man aged 50-59 years in good health and CMV-seropositive. Sequencing used PBMCs. The chain uses TRBV7-2 and TRBJ2-7; D call uncertain. DNA for the CDR3: TGTGCCAGCAGCCCGAGCTCCTACGAGCAGTACTTC. It codes for CASSPSSYEQYF.